A single sample gave rise to the 25 T cell receptor beta chains below, sequenced in a study of glioma-infiltrating T cells after dendritic cell vaccination. Here immunoSEQ multiplex PCR was the method, and the copy in TCRdb shows in-frame clones only, minus some. The sample carries 85,000 to 110,000 clones, roughly 79% recorded once. Specimen: blood, collected before dendritic cell vaccination. The source is a human donor with glioblastoma.

Comments on this clone: Other DNA sequences within the sample encode an identical CDR3. The chain combines TRBV15 with TRBJ1-4, with 7 bases identical to TRBD1. The V segment lost 8 bases and the J segment 8 bases; nucleotides outside the gene matches: 11. From germline, CDR1 is LNHNV and CDR2 YYDKDF (reference sequence). The CDR3 runs 14 residues. The CDR3 protein is CATSPTGIREKLFF. The CDR3 coding sequence is TGTGCCACCTCCCCGACAGGGATACGGGAAAAACTGTTTTTT.

This chain joins TRBV10-3 and TRBJ2-5, with 9 nucleotides matching TRBD2. The CDR3 sequence is 15 residues long. V was pared by 7 bases and J by 4 bases, with 10 bases of the junction left unmatched. Germline loops: CDR1 ENHRY, CDR2 SYGVKD. Here the CDR3 DNA reads TGTGCCATCAAGCGGGCTAGCGGGGAGCTAGAGACCCAGTACTTC. It translates to CAIKRASGELETQYF.

The rearrangement uses TRBV7-6 and TRBJ2-3; D remains ambiguous. Germline CDR1 SGHVS, CDR2 FNYEAQ. This CDR3 region has 12 residues. The V end was cut by 0 bases, the J end by 6 bases, with 4 bases between. As DNA, the CDR3 is TGTGCCAGCAGCTTAGCGCGGGATACGCAGTATTTT. Its translation is CASSLARDTQYF.

The chain joins TRBV7-3 to TRBJ2-7; 7 bases match TRBD1. The CDR3 is 18 amino acids. Germline V gene data show CDR1 as SGHTA and CDR2 as FQGTGA. With V trimmed by 3 bases and J by 3 bases, 17 bases remained unmatched. CDR3 loop: CASSFNRTGLSRIYEQYF. In DNA, the CDR3 is TGTGCCAGCAGCTTCAACCGGACAGGACTTTCACGAATCTACGAGCAGTACTTC. The full variable domain, its missing parts supplied by reference TRBV7-3 and TRBJ2-7, is GAGVSQTPSNKVTEKGKYVELRCDPISGHTALYWYRQSLGQGPEFLIYFQGTGAADDSGLPNDRFFAVRPEGSVSTLKIQRTERGDSAVYLCASSFNRTGLSRIYEQYFGPGTRLTVT.

The chain is built from TRBV4-1 and TRBJ1-5, with D possibly being TRBD1 (6 bases). The CDR3 sequence is 16 residues long. From germline, CDR1 is MGHRA and CDR2 YSYEKL. With 1 base removed from V and 6 bases from J, the gap between germline ends came to 16 bases. CDR3 coding DNA: TGCGCCAGCAGCCAAGTCAACTCCAGGGGAATTCAGCCCCAGCATTTT. Protein sequence: CASSQVNSRGIQPQHF.

The chain is built from TRBV6-5 and TRBJ2-7; a weak D match, TRBD1 (5 bases). Germline assignment: CDR1 MNHEY and CDR2 SVGAGI. This CDR3 contains 14 residues. V lost 3 bases to trimming and J lost 3 bases, with 12 bases between them. The CDR3: CASSYSGDSYEQYF. In DNA, the CDR3 is TGTGCCAGCAGTTATTCCGGAGACAGCTACGAGCAGTACTTC.

The gene calls are TRBV19 and TRBJ1-2; TRBD1 aligns across 7 bases. Germline V gives CDR1 LNHDA, CDR2 SQIVND (reference sequence). Trimming took 2 bases from V and 8 from J; bases not matched to a gene: 8. The CDR3 extends over 14 amino acids. This CDR3 reads CASSISEGARGYTF. The CDR3 DNA follows: TGTGCCAGTAGTATATCGGAGGGGGCAAGGGGCTACACCTTC.

The chain uses TRBV4-1 and TRBJ2-7; D not resolved. Germline values: CDR1 MGHRA, CDR2 YSYEKL. The CDR3 length is 15 residues. V was cut by 1 base and J by 3 bases, with 13 bases left in between. This CDR3 reads CASSQADTLGYEQYF. In nucleotides, the CDR3 is TGCGCCAGCAGCCAAGCTGACACTCTCGGCTACGAGCAGTACTTC.

The V call is TRBV5-1, the J call TRBJ1-2; 11 bases map to TRBD1. Germline assignment: CDR1 SGHRS and CDR2 YFSETQ. The V segment lost 6 bases and the J segment 5 bases; nucleotides outside the gene matches: 12. The CDR3 sequence is 16 residues long. CDR3 residues: CASNFGGTGGRYGYTF. The DNA for the CDR3 is TGCGCCAGCAACTTTGGAGGGACAGGGGGACGGTATGGCTACACCTTC.

The CDR3 sequence is CASSLQGEDTGELFF. CDR3 nucleotides: TGTGCCAGCAGCTTACAGGGGGAGGATACCGGGGAGCTGTTTTTT. The V and J genes are TRBV5-4 and TRBJ2-2; TRBD1 aligns across 8 bases. Germline loops: CDR1 SGHNT, CDR2 YYREEE (reference sequence). This CDR3 has 15 residues. J lost 5 bases, V lost 2 bases, and 5 bases had no gene match. Based on the CDR3 plus reference TRBV5-4 and TRBJ2-2, the full variable domain is ETGVTQSPTHLIKTRGQQVTLRCSSQSGHNTVSWYQQALGQGPQFIFQYYREEENGRGNFPPRFSGLQFPNYSSELNVNALELDDSALYLCASSLQGEDTGELFFGEGSRLTVL.

This clone was detected only once. The gene calls are TRBV5-1 and TRBJ2-1; TRBD2 might be the D (6 bases). Trimming shortened V by 4 bases and J by 0 bases, and 14 bases separated the two germline ends. Germline CDR1 is SGHRS and CDR2 is YFSETQ. There are 16 residues in the CDR3. Here the CDR3 reads CASSTGDSSSYNEQFF. CDR3 coding DNA: TGCGCCAGCAGCACCGGGGACTCAAGCTCCTACAATGAGCAGTTCTTC. The full variable domain, its missing parts supplied by reference TRBV5-1 and TRBJ2-1, is KAGVTQTPRYLIKTRGQQVTLSCSPISGHRSVSWYQQTPGQGLQFLFEYFSETQRNKGNFPGRFSGRQFSNSRSEMNVSTLELGDSALYLCASSTGDSSSYNEQFFGPGTRLTVL.

The V call is TRBV7-9, the J call TRBJ1-1; D unresolved. CDR3 size: 12 residues. The germline V gene encodes CDR1 SEHNR and CDR2 FQNEAQ (reference sequence). Trimming removed 3 bases from V and 7 bases from J, with 9 bases in between. This chain's CDR3 is CASSFDQDEAFF. CDR3 DNA: TGTGCCAGCAGCTTTGACCAGGATGAAGCTTTCTTT. Filled out from reference TRBV7-9 and TRBJ1-1, the complete variable domain reads DTGVSQNPRHKITKRGQNVTFRCDPISEHNRLYWYRQTLGQGPEFLTYFQNEAQLEKSRLLSDRFSAERPKGSFSTLEIQRTEQGDSAMYLCASSFDQDEAFFGQGTRLTVV.

The rearrangement joins TRBV7-3 to TRBJ2-2; D is possibly TRBD1 (5 bases). This CDR3 spans 15 amino acids. The V end was cut by 6 bases, the J end by 0 bases, with 11 bases between. CDR1 and CDR2 (germline): SGHTA, FQGTGA. CDR3 in amino acids: CASSLQASNTGELFF. The CDR3, as DNA: TGTGCCAGCAGTTTACAGGCCTCGAACACCGGGGAGCTGTTTTTT.

The chain employs TRBV5-1 and TRBJ2-7, with 10 positions matching TRBD2. In germline, CDR1 is SGHRS, CDR2 YFSETQ. The CDR3 consists of 16 residues. The ends lost 0 bases at V and 1 base at J; junction bases unmatched: 4. CDR3 bases: TGCGCCAGCAGCTTGGCCCTAGCGGGGGATTCCTACGAGCAGTACTTC. It translates to CASSLALAGDSYEQYF.

This chain joins TRBV6-1 and TRBJ1-2; 10 bases agree with TRBD1. Germline CDR1 is MNHNS and CDR2 is SASEGT. V shed 6 bases and J 6 bases; nucleotides not matched to a gene: 7. The CDR3 is 14 residues long. CDR3 in DNA: TGTGCCAGCAGCAGAGACAGGGGGCGTGATGGCTACACCTTC. Translation gives CASSRDRGRDGYTF.

The CDR3 loop reads CAWSRDTSRSGNTIYF. The CDR3 coding sequence is TGTGCCTGGAGTAGGGACACCTCCCGCTCTGGAAACACCATATATTTT. V gene TRBV30 combines with J gene TRBJ1-3; D is possibly TRBD1 (6 bases). V was clipped by 2 bases and J by 0 bases, with 14 bases between them. CDR1 and CDR2 from the germline V gene are GTSNPN and SVGIG (reference sequence). The CDR3 loop spans 16 amino acids.

The chain is built from TRBV18 and TRBJ1-4; the match to TRBD1 covers 9 bases. CDR1 and CDR2 (germline): KGHSH, LQKENI. J was trimmed by 3 bases and V by 2 bases; bases with no gene match: 7. CDR3 length equals 17 residues. In nucleotides, the CDR3 is TGTGCCAGCTCACCAACCGGGACAGGGAGGTCTAATGAAAAACTGTTTTTT. Translation: CASSPTGTGRSNEKLFF.

Written as DNA, the CDR3 is TGTGCCAGCAGCTTGGGACAGGGTGCCCTCGAGCAGTACTTC. Translating it yields CASSLGQGALEQYF. The rearrangement links TRBV7-3 to TRBJ2-7; 9 nucleotides match TRBD1. CDR1 is SGHTA and CDR2 is FQGTGA in the germline V gene. CDR3 length: 14 amino acids. Germline trimming cut 3 bases from V and 6 bases from J; bases unmatched to any gene: 6. Combining the CDR3 with reference TRBV7-3 and TRBJ2-7 gives the whole variable domain GAGVSQTPSNKVTEKGKYVELRCDPISGHTALYWYRQSLGQGPEFLIYFQGTGAADDSGLPNDRFFAVRPEGSVSTLKIQRTERGDSAVYLCASSLGQGALEQYFGPGTRLTVT.

The CDR3, as DNA: TGTGCCATCAGGGCAGGAGGGGGCGATCAGCCCCAGCATTTT. This gives the protein CAIRAGGGDQPQHF. The rearrangement links TRBV10-3 to TRBJ1-5; 7 positions match TRBD1. The germline V gene encodes CDR1 ENHRY and CDR2 SYGVKD. The CDR3 has 14 amino acids. Trimming at V came to 6 bases and at J to 5 bases, leaving 7 bases not matched to a gene.

The V call is TRBV7-2, the J call TRBJ1-3; no definite D call. Germline lookup yields CDR1 SGHTA and CDR2 FQGNSA. This CDR3 spans 16 amino acids. V lost 1 base and J lost 0, with 10 bases in between. The CDR3 loop is CASSLEDTYSGNTIYF. CDR3 DNA sequence: TGTGCCAGCAGCTTAGAAGACACATACTCTGGAAACACCATATATTTT.

The DNA for the CDR3 is TGTGCCAGCAGCTTGGCCGAGGATTGGGATCAGCCCCAGCATTTT. It translates to CASSLAEDWDQPQHF. This chain links TRBV5-8 with TRBJ1-5; unclear D gene. Trimming left V 0 bases short and J 5 bases short, with 12 bases between. Per germline, CDR1 SGHTS and CDR2 YDEGEE. CDR3 length: 15 residues.

This rearrangement joins TRBV27 to TRBJ2-7; unclear D gene. Trimming cost V 6 bases and J 6 bases, with 9 bases left between them. Germline CDR1 and CDR2: MNHEY and SMNVEV (reference sequence). This CDR3 region has 11 residues. The CDR3 DNA sequence: TGTGCCAGCAGATCAAGAGGCGAGCAGTACTTC. Translating gives CASRSRGEQYF.

The V gene is TRBV5-4, the J gene TRBJ2-3, with no clear D. Germline V gives CDR1 SGHNT, CDR2 YYREEE (reference sequence). The CDR3 sequence is 14 residues long. V lost 1 base and J 6 bases, leaving 12 bases between the germline ends. For the CDR3, the DNA is TGTGCCAGCAGCTTGTGGCTGGGCCCCGATACGCAGTATTTT. It encodes CASSLWLGPDTQYF. Variable domain in full (rest from reference TRBV5-4 and TRBJ2-3): ETGVTQSPTHLIKTRGQQVTLRCSSQSGHNTVSWYQQALGQGPQFIFQYYREEENGRGNFPPRFSGLQFPNYSSELNVNALELDDSALYLCASSLWLGPDTQYFGPGTRLTVL.

The CDR3 DNA follows: TGTGCCAGCAGCTTAGTACCCGGGGGGGCTTCCTACGAGCAGTACTTC. Translating gives CASSLVPGGASYEQYF. This chain joins TRBV7-2 and TRBJ2-7; 8 bases match TRBD2. The CDR3 is 16 residues long. Germline V gives CDR1 SGHTA, CDR2 FQGNSA. J lost 1 base, V lost 1 base, and 6 bases had no gene match. The complete variable domain, with remaining parts taken from reference TRBV7-2 and TRBJ2-7, reads GAGVSQSPSNKVTEKGKDVELRCDPISGHTALYWYRQSLGQGLEFLIYFQGNSAPDKSGLPSDRFSAERTGGSVSTLTIQRTQQEDSAVYLCASSLVPGGASYEQYFGPGTRLTVT.

V is TRBV6-5 and J is TRBJ1-2; the D gene is possibly TRBD1 (6 bases). CDR1 is MNHEY and CDR2 is SVGAGI in the germline V gene. V dropped 5 bases and J dropped 0 bases, with 10 bases sitting between them. This CDR3 region has 14 residues. CDR3 bases: TGTGCCAGCAGTGACAGGTTAGCTAACTATGGCTACACCTTC. Translation gives CASSDRLANYGYTF.